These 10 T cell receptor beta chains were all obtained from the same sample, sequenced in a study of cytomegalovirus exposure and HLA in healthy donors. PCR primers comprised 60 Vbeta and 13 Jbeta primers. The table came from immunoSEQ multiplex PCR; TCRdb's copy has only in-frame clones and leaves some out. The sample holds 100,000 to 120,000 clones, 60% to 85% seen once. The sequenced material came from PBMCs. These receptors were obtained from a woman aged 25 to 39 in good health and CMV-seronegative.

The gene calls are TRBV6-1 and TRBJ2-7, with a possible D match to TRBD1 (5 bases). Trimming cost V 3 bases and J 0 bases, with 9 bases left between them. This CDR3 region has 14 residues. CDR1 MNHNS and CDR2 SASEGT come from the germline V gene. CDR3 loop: CASSEADSSYEQYF. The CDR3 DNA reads TGTGCCAGCAGTGAGGCCGACAGCTCCTACGAGCAGTACTTC.

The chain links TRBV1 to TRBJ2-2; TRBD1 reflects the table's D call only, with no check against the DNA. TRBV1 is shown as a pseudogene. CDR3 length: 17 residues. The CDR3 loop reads CTSKNLRVDRRYGELFF. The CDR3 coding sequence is TGCACCAGCAAAAATTTAAGAGTCGACAGGCGATACGGGGAGCTGTTTTTT.

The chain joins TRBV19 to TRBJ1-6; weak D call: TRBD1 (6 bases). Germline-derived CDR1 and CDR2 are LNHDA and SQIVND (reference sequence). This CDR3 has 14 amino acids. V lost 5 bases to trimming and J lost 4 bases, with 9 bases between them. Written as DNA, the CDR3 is TGTGCCAGTAGTCGGACAGATTATAATTCACCCCTCCACTTT. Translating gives CASSRTDYNSPLHF.

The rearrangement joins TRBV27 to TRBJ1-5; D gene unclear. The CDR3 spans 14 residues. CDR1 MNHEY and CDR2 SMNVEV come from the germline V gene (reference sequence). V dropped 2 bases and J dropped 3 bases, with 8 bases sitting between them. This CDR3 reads CASSLGRFNQPQHF. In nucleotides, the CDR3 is TGTGCCAGCAGTTTAGGCAGGTTCAATCAGCCCCAGCATTTT.

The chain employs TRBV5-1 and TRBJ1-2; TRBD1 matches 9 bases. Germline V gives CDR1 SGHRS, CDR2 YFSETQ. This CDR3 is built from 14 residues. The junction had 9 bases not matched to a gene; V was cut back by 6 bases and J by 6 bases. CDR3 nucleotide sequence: TGCGCCAGCACCTCGGGACAGGGATTGGATGGCTACACCTTC. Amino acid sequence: CASTSGQGLDGYTF.

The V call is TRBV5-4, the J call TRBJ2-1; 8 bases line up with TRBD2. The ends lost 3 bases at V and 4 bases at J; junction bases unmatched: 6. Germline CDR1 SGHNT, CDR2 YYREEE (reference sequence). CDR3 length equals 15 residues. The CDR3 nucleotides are TGTGCCAGCAGCTGGGCCCAGCGGGGGTACAATGAGCAGTTCTTC. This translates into CASSWAQRGYNEQFF.

In nucleotides, the CDR3 is TGCGCCAGCAGCCAATCCGAGTATCAGCCCCAGCATTTT. It encodes CASSQSEYQPQHF. The rearrangement joins TRBV4-1 to TRBJ1-5, with D unresolved. The germline CDR1 and CDR2 sequences are MGHRA and YSYEKL. V was trimmed by 2 bases and J by 5 bases, leaving 7 bases between them. CDR3 length equals 13 residues.

The CDR3 is CASSPGQAGNTGELFF. CDR3 coding DNA: TGTGCCAGCAGCCCGGGACAGGCAGGCAACACCGGGGAGCTGTTTTTT. The gene calls are TRBV4-2 and TRBJ2-2; 8 bases agree with TRBD1. This CDR3 contains 16 residues. V trimming: 4 bases; J trimming: 2 bases; junction bases outside the gene matches: 6. Germline V gene data show CDR1 as LGHNA and CDR2 as YNFKEQ.

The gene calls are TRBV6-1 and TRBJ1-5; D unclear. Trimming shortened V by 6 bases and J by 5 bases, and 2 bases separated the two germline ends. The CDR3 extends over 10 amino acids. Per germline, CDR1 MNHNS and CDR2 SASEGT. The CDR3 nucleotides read TGTGCCAGCAGCTATCAGCCCCAGCATTTT. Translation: CASSYQPQHF.

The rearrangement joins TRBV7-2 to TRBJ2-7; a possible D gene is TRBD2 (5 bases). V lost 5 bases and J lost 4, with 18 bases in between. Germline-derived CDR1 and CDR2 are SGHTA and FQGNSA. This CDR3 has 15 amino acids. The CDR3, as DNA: TGTGCCAGCAGCGGAGGCCGGGTCGGAATTTACGAGCAGTACTTC. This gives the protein CASSGGRVGIYEQYF.